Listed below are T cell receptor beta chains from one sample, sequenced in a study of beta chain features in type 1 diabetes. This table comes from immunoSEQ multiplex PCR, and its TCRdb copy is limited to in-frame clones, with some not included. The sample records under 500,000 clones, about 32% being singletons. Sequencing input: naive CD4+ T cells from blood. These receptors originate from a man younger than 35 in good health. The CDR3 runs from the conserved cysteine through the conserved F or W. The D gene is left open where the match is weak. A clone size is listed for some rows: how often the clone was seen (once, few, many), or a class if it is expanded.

cdr3_aa: CASSQFDRDQETQYF
cdr3_nt: TGCGCCAGCAGCCAGTTCGACAGGGACCAAGAGACCCAGTACTTC
clone_size: few
d_call: TRBD1
j_call: TRBJ2-5
v_call: TRBV4-1

cdr3_aa: CSVELGEHSYNEQFF
cdr3_nt: TGCAGCGTTGAATTGGGGGAGCACTCCTACAATGAGCAGTTCTTC
clone_size: .
d_call: .
j_call: TRBJ2-1
v_call: TRBV29-1

cdr3_aa: CASSPLQAYNEQFF
cdr3_nt: TGTGCCAGCTCACCATTGCAGGCTTACAATGAGCAGTTCTTC
clone_size: .
d_call: .
j_call: TRBJ2-1
v_call: TRBV18

cdr3_aa: CATSRVTGNTEAFF
cdr3_nt: TGTGCCACCAGCAGAGTGACGGGGAACACTGAAGCTTTCTTT
clone_size: few
d_call: .
j_call: TRBJ1-1
v_call: TRBV15

cdr3_aa: CASSFSGRNAKNIQYF
cdr3_nt: TGTGCCAGCAGTTTTTCGGGGAGGAACGCCAAAAACATTCAGTACTTC
clone_size: .
d_call: .
j_call: TRBJ2-4
v_call: TRBV28

cdr3_aa: CASSVQGSYNEQFF
cdr3_nt: TGTGCCAGCAGCGTGCAGGGTTCCTACAATGAGCAGTTCTTC
clone_size: .
d_call: .
j_call: TRBJ2-1
v_call: TRBV9

cdr3_aa: CASSSLGTPNTGELFF
cdr3_nt: TGTGCCAGCAGTTCCCTCGGGACACCGAACACCGGGGAGCTGTTTTTT
clone_size: .
d_call: .
j_call: TRBJ2-2
v_call: TRBV28

cdr3_aa: CAWRTSGTGGHQPQHF
cdr3_nt: TGTGCCTGGAGGACCTCCGGGACAGGGGGTCATCAGCCCCAGCATTTT
clone_size: .
d_call: TRBD1
j_call: TRBJ1-5
v_call: TRBV30

cdr3_aa: CSAGQGGVGQPQHF
cdr3_nt: TGCAGCGCTGGACAGGGTGGGGTCGGACAGCCCCAGCATTTT
clone_size: .
d_call: TRBD1
j_call: TRBJ1-5
v_call: TRBV29-1

cdr3_aa: CAWSVNGYEQYF
cdr3_nt: TGTGCCTGGAGTGTAAACGGGTACGAGCAGTACTTC
clone_size: .
d_call: .
j_call: TRBJ2-7
v_call: TRBV30